A single sample gave rise to the 10 T cell receptor beta chains below, sequenced in a study of blood T cell repertoires in COVID-19. Produced via immunoSEQ multiplex PCR; TCRdb's table is partial and in-frame only. The data contain approximately 170,000 clones, around 84% of them singletons. The material sequenced was PBMCs or T cells enriched from blood (not recorded which). The receptors stem from a woman in her forties or fifties who had recovered from COVID-19.

V gene TRBV4-2 combines with J gene TRBJ1-6; 7 positions match TRBD1. Looked up from germline, CDR1 is LGHNA and CDR2 is YNFKEQ. The CDR3 is 14 amino acids. V shed 5 bases, J shed 8 bases, and the junction held 6 bases outside the gene matches. This CDR3 reads CASSAGQRDSPLHF. The CDR3 coding sequence is TGTGCCAGCAGCGCGGGACAGCGAGATTCACCCCTCCACTTT.

The gene calls are TRBV28 and TRBJ2-3; D not resolved. CDR1 and CDR2 from the germline V gene are MDHEN and SYDVKM. The CDR3 is made up of 13 amino acids. V was pared by 6 bases and J by 5 bases, with 12 bases between. The chain's CDR3 is CASSWSAKDTQYF. In DNA, the CDR3 is TGTGCCAGCAGCTGGTCAGCGAAAGATACGCAGTATTTT.

The chain carries TRBV25-1 and TRBJ1-2, with D perhaps TRBD1 (6 bases). From germline, CDR1 is MGHDK and CDR2 SYGVNS. The V end was cut by 3 bases, the J end by 4 bases, with 12 bases between. This CDR3 is built from 14 residues. The CDR3 reads CASSEGGAAYGYTF. The DNA for the CDR3 is TGTGCCAGCAGTGAGGGGGGGGCGGCCTATGGCTACACCTTC.

The rearrangement links TRBV4-3 to TRBJ1-1; 8 bases map to TRBD1. CDR3 length equals 14 residues. With V trimmed by 4 bases and J by 5 bases, 6 bases remained unmatched. Germline V lookup: CDR1 LGHNA, CDR2 YSLEER. The CDR3 region has the DNA TGCGCCAGCAGCCCTTCGGACAGGGATACTGAAGCTTTCTTT. Residues: CASSPSDRDTEAFF.

The chain uses TRBV9 and TRBJ1-2; no clear D gene. V gave up 6 bases and J gave up 0 bases, with 6 bases separating them. This CDR3 spans 12 amino acids. The germline CDR1 and CDR2 sequences are SGDLS and YYNGEE. CDR3 coding DNA: TGTGCCAGCAACGGGGCTAACTATGGCTACACCTTC. This translates into CASNGANYGYTF.

The chain carries TRBV12-5 and TRBJ1-1; 11 bases are shared with TRBD1. Trimming removed 4 bases from V and 6 bases from J; junction bases left unmatched: 7. The CDR3 runs 15 residues. The germline gives CDR1 LGHNT, CDR2 FRNRAP. In nucleotides, the CDR3 is TGTGCTAGTGGTTCCGGGACAGGGGGGAAGGCTGAAGCTTTCTTT. Its protein is CASGSGTGGKAEAFF.

The count of this clone is one. This sequence joins TRBV5-1 and TRBJ1-2; TRBD1 matches 12 bases. This CDR3 has 14 amino acids. Germline lookup yields CDR1 SGHRS and CDR2 YFSETQ. Losses at the gene ends were 4 bases for V and 7 bases for J; bases not matched to a gene: 5. The CDR3 sequence: CASSQGQGAGGYTF. The CDR3 bases are TGCGCCAGCAGCCAGGGACAGGGGGCTGGTGGCTACACCTTC.

V usage is TRBV18 and J usage is TRBJ2-1; D unclear. CDR3 length: 15 amino acids. Germline CDR1 reads KGHSH; CDR2 reads LQKENI. Trimming took off 2 bases at V and 3 bases at J, with 11 bases between the two ends. CDR3 sequence: CASSPSAADYNEQFF. In DNA, the CDR3 is TGTGCCAGCTCACCATCGGCGGCTGACTACAATGAGCAGTTCTTC. Variable domain in full (rest from reference TRBV18 and TRBJ2-1): NAGVMQNPRHLVRRRGQEARLRCSPMKGHSHVYWYRQLPEEGLKFMVYLQKENIIDESGMPKERFSAEFPKEGPSILRIQQVVRGDSAAYFCASSPSAADYNEQFFGPGTRLTVL.

The gene calls are TRBV6-2 or TRBV6-3 and TRBJ1-1; D is uncertain. Looked up from germline, CDR1 is MNHEY and CDR2 is SVGEGT. V shed 2 bases and J shed 3 bases, with 7 bases lying between them. This CDR3 is built from 13 residues. CDR3 sequence: CASSYGEYTEAFF. The CDR3 DNA is TGTGCCAGCAGTTACGGAGAGTACACTGAAGCTTTCTTT.

V usage is TRBV28 and J usage is TRBJ1-2; D unclear. This CDR3 is 13 amino acids long. Trimming stripped 5 bases from V and 6 bases from J, with 13 bases between. The germline gives CDR1 MDHEN, CDR2 SYDVKM. The chain's CDR3 is CASSAKRRDGYTF. The CDR3 DNA sequence: TGTGCCAGCAGTGCAAAAAGGAGGGATGGCTACACCTTC.